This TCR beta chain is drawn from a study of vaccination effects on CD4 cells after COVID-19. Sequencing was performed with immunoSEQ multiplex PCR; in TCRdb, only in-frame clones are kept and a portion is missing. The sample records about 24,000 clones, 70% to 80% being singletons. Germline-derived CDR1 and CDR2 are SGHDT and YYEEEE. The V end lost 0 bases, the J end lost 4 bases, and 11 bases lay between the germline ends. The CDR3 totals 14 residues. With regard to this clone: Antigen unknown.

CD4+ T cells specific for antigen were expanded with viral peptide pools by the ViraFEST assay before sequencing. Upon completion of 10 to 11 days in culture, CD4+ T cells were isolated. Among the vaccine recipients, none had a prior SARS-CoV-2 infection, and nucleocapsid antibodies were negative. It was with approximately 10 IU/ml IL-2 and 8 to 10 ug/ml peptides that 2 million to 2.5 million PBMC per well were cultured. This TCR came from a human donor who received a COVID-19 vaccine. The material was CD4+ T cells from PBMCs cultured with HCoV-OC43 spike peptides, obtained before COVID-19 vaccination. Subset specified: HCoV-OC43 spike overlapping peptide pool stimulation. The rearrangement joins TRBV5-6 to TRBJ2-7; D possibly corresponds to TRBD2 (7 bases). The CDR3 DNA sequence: TGTGCCAGCAGCTTGGGGGCGGGGGCGTACGAGCAGTACTTC. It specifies CASSLGAGAYEQYF.